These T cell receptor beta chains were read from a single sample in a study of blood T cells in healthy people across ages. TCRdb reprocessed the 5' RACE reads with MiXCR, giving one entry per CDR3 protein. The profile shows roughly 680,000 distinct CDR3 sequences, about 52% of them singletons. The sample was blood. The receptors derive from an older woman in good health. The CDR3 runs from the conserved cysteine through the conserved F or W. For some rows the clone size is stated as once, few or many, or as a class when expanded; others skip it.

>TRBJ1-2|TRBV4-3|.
CASSQEIKDQGSGYTF
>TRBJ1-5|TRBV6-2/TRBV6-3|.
CASSYYGGPYSNQPQHF
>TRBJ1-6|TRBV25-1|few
CASSHHMGTMNSPLHF
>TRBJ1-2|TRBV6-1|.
CASRPGGRYGYTF
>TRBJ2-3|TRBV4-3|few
CASSQGGSGRITDTQYF
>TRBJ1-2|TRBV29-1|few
CSVVDGVGYTF
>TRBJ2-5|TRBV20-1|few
CSALAGGIRETQYF
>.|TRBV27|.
CASSPQGGSWGYEQYF
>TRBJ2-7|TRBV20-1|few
CSARWGTSYEQYF
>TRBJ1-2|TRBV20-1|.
CSARIGTGDGYTF
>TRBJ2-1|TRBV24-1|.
CATSDPRTSGANEQFF
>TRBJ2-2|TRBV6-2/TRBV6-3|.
CASTKRGLAVELFF
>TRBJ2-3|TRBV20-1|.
CSAESSGSTDTQYF
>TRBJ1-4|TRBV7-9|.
CASSLGQINEKLFF
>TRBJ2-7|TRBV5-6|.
CASSLVGYGQYF
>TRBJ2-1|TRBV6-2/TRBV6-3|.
CASRTRLRPGVHEQFF
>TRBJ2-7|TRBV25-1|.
CASRGPRDGNYEQYF
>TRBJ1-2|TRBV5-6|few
CASSLWGDPYGYTF
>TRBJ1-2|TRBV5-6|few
CASSLDRGFGYTF
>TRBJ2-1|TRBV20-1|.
CSARPWTSGRLNEQFF
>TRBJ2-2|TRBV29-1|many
CSVGRTSGSTGELFF
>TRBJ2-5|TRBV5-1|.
CASSPGQNSQETQYF
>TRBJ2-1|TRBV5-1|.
CASSPEGSSGEQFF
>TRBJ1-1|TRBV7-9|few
CASSHGQVNTEAFF
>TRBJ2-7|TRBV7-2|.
CASSPRLDRYEQYF
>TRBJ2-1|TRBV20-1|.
CSARGRDIYSEQFF
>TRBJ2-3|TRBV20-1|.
CSASGAQTSTDTQYF
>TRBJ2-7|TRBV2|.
CASSHYRSGASYEQYF
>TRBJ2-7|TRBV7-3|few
CASSLIGGSGEQYF
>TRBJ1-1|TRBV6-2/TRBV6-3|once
CASMDPQRGSMNTEAFF
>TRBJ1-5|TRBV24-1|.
CATSEQGNQPQHF
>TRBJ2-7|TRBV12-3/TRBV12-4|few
CASSSPSTGITYEQYF
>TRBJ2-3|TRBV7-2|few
CASSLYAPGTDTQYF
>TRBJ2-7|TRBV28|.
CASRPPDMNRYEQYF
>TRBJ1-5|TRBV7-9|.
CASSPLADQPQHF
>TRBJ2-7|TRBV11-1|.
CASSLAWRTSYEQYF
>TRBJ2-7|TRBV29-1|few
CSVEGGGAYEQYF
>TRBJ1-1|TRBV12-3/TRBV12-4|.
CASSFGFMNTEAFF
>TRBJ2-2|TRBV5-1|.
CASSSHQRGTGELFF
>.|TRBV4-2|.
CASSQVRLAEYEQYF
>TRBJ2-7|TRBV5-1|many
CASSFGQGSYEQYF
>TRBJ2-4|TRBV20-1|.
CSAREREGAKNIQYF
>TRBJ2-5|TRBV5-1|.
CASSSSDRVGRETQYF
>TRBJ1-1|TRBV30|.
CAWQGIGTEAFF
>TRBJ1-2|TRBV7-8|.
CASSPAGTGDTGGYTF
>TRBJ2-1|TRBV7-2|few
CASSLARQGEQFF
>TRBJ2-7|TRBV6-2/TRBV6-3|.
CASSRLAAPSEQYF
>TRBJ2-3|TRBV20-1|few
CSARTSGSRFSTDTQYF
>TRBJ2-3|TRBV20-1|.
CSAREAAGGDTQYF
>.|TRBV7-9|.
CASSTTIGYEQYF
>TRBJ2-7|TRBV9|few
CASSGRSREGSYEQYF
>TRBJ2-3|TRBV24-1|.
CATSDDRRGVGTDTQYF
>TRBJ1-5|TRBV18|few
CASTSGDRGNQPQHF
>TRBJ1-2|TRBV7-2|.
CASRGEVFYGYTF
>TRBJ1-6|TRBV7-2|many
CASSPQPPTTNSPLHF
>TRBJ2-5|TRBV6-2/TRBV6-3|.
CPSRRPGQGEVETQYF
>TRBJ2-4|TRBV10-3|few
CAISESGSENIQYF
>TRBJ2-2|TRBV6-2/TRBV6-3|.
CASSPEREKYAGELFF
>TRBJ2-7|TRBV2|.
CASRVGGYHEQYF
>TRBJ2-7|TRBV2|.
CASSAGSVVGGTYEQYF